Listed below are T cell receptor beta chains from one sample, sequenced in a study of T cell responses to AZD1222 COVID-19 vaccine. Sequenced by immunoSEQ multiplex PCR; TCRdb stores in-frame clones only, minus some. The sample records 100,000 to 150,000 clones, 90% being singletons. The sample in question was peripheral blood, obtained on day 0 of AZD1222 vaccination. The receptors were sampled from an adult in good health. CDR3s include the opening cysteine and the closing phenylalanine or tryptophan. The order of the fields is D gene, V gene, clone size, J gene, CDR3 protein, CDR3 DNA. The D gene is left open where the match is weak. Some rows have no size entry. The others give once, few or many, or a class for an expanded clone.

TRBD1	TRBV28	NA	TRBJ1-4	CASSGTGTGVRGEKLFF	TGTGCCAGCAGTGGGACCGGGACAGGGGTAAGAGGTGAAAAACTGTTTTTT
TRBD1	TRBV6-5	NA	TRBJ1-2	CASSYWDRGSDGYTF	TGTGCCAGCAGTTACTGGGACAGAGGGTCGGATGGCTACACCTTC
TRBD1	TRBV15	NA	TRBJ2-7	CATSTGDRGGDEQYF	TGTGCCACCAGTACAGGGGACAGGGGAGGAGACGAGCAGTACTTC
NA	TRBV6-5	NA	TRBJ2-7	CASRPGTDEQYF	TGTGCCAGCAGGCCTGGGACCGACGAGCAGTACTTC
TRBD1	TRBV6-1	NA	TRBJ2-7	CASSEGTGGHEQYF	TGTGCCAGCAGTGAAGGGACAGGGGGCCACGAGCAGTACTTC
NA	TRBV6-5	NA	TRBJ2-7	CASSPRIGDEQYF	TGTGCCAGCAGTCCCAGAATAGGGGATGAGCAGTACTTC
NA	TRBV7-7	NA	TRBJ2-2	CASSPLGGVGGELFF	TGTGCTAGCAGCCCACTGGGGGGCGTGGGCGGGGAGCTGTTTTTT
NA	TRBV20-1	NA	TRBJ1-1	CSARDRPGAFF	TGCAGTGCTAGAGACAGGCCAGGGGCTTTCTTT
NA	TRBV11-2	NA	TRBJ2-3	CASSPRLSSTDTQYF	TGTGCCAGCAGCCCACGGCTATCTAGCACAGATACGCAGTATTTT
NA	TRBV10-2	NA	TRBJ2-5	CASTYGTVQETQYF	TGCGCCAGCACTTATGGAACAGTCCAAGAGACCCAGTACTTC
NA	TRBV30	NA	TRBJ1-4	CAWTGQTNEKLFF	TGTGCCTGGACCGGGCAGACTAATGAAAAACTGTTTTTT
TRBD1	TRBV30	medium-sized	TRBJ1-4	CAWSVQGAEKLFF	TGTGCCTGGAGTGTACAGGGGGCTGAAAAACTGTTTTTT
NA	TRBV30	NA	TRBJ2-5	CAWEGGGKQETQYF	TGTGCCTGGGAAGGGGGGGGTAAACAAGAGACCCAGTACTTC
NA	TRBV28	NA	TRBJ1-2	CASIRASNYGYTF	TGTGCCAGCATAAGGGCTAGTAACTATGGCTACACCTTC
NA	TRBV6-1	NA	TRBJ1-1	CASSEIGNLNTEAFF	TGTGCCAGCAGTGAAATAGGCAACTTGAACACTGAAGCTTTCTTT
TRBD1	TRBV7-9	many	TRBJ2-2	CASSNRDRGLSTGELFF	TGTGCCAGCAGCAACCGGGACAGGGGGTTAAGCACCGGGGAGCTGTTTTTT